This is a list of T cell receptor beta chains from one sample in a study of shared clonotypes between healthy human individuals. Some clones are missing from TCRdb's copy, which holds only in-frame ones; the method was immunoSEQ multiplex PCR. The sample yields a few million clones, over 85% seen once. What was sequenced was naive CD4+ T cells from PBMCs. All receptors come from a man aged 18 to 35 in good health. Some clones in this sample may be carry-over from other donors' samples. Both conserved end residues are part of each CDR3. D genes are given only for firm matches. Clone size is not always given. Where it is, it says once, few, many or a class for expanded clones.

V gene: TRBV11-2
clone size: .
D gene: TRBD1
J gene: TRBJ1-2
CDR3 protein: CASTKKVTRGLYGYTF
CDR3 DNA: TGTGCCAGCACCAAGAAGGTTACCAGGGGGCTCTATGGCTACACCTTC

V gene: TRBV11-2
clone size: .
D gene: TRBD2
J gene: TRBJ2-1
CDR3 protein: CASSSLLAGGPDEQFF
CDR3 DNA: TGTGCCAGCAGCTCGTTACTAGCGGGAGGGCCGGATGAGCAGTTCTTC

V gene: TRBV7-2
clone size: .
D gene: TRBD1
J gene: TRBJ2-7
CDR3 protein: CASSLAGTGGAYEQYF
CDR3 DNA: TGTGCCAGCAGCTTAGCCGGGACAGGGGGCGCTTACGAGCAGTACTTC

V gene: TRBV2
clone size: .
D gene: TRBD1
J gene: TRBJ2-6
CDR3 protein: CADRGGGANVLTF
CDR3 DNA: TGTGCCGACAGGGGAGGTGGGGCCAACGTCCTGACTTTC

V gene: TRBV7-2
clone size: .
D gene: .
J gene: TRBJ2-5
CDR3 protein: CASSSTAQETQYF
CDR3 DNA: TGTGCCAGCAGCTCCACAGCACAAGAGACCCAGTACTTC

V gene: TRBV30
clone size: .
D gene: TRBD1
J gene: TRBJ1-2
CDR3 protein: CAWADRGDDGYTF
CDR3 DNA: TGTGCCTGGGCAGACAGGGGAGATGATGGCTACACCTTC

V gene: TRBV6-1
clone size: .
D gene: TRBD2
J gene: TRBJ2-1
CDR3 protein: CASSEPPGLAGYNEQFF
CDR3 DNA: TGTGCCAGCAGTGAACCACCGGGACTAGCGGGTTACAATGAGCAGTTCTTC

V gene: TRBV9
clone size: .
D gene: TRBD1
J gene: TRBJ2-2
CDR3 protein: CASSEGTGVPTGELFF
CDR3 DNA: TGTGCCAGCAGCGAGGGGACAGGGGTCCCCACCGGGGAGCTGTTTTTT

V gene: TRBV6-6
clone size: .
D gene: .
J gene: TRBJ2-1
CDR3 protein: CASSYMRETYNEQFF
CDR3 DNA: TGTGCCAGCAGTTATATGCGGGAAACCTACAATGAGCAGTTCTTC

V gene: TRBV7-9
clone size: .
D gene: .
J gene: TRBJ2-3
CDR3 protein: CASSFVGTGTDTQYF
CDR3 DNA: TGTGCCAGCAGCTTTGTCGGAACAGGCACAGATACGCAGTATTTT

V gene: TRBV5-1
clone size: .
D gene: .
J gene: TRBJ1-1
CDR3 protein: CASSLAWNTEAFF
CDR3 DNA: TGCGCCAGCAGCTTGGCGTGGAACACTGAAGCTTTCTTT

V gene: TRBV30
clone size: .
D gene: TRBD1
J gene: TRBJ2-1
CDR3 protein: CAWSPRDRFSSEQFF
CDR3 DNA: TGTGCCTGGAGTCCCCGGGACAGGTTTAGTTCTGAGCAGTTCTTC

V gene: TRBV18
clone size: .
D gene: .
J gene: TRBJ2-6
CDR3 protein: CASSPRRPVSGANVLTF
CDR3 DNA: TGTGCCAGCTCACCCCGGAGGCCAGTCTCTGGGGCCAACGTCCTGACTTTC

V gene: TRBV19
clone size: .
D gene: .
J gene: TRBJ2-6
CDR3 protein: CASHNRNVLTF
CDR3 DNA: TGTGCCAGTCATAATCGCAACGTCCTGACTTTC

V gene: TRBV15
clone size: .
D gene: .
J gene: TRBJ2-3
CDR3 protein: CATSQGVTASTDTQYF
CDR3 DNA: TGTGCCACCAGCCAGGGCGTTACAGCTAGCACAGATACGCAGTATTTT

V gene: TRBV2
clone size: .
D gene: .
J gene: TRBJ2-3
CDR3 protein: CASRDYRTDTQYF
CDR3 DNA: TGTGCCAGCAGGGACTATCGCACAGATACGCAGTATTTT

V gene: TRBV5-4
clone size: .
D gene: TRBD1
J gene: TRBJ1-4
CDR3 protein: CASRGTGGEKLFF
CDR3 DNA: TGTGCCAGCAGGGGGACAGGTGGGGAAAAACTGTTTTTT

V gene: TRBV7-9
clone size: .
D gene: .
J gene: TRBJ1-1
CDR3 protein: CASSETDVRAFF
CDR3 DNA: TGTGCCAGCAGCGAAACGGACGTACGAGCTTTCTTT

V gene: TRBV27
clone size: .
D gene: .
J gene: TRBJ2-5
CDR3 protein: CASSPTAGYTQYF
CDR3 DNA: TGTGCCAGCAGTCCTACCGCTGGTTACACCCAGTACTTC

V gene: TRBV7-2
clone size: .
D gene: .
J gene: TRBJ1-2
CDR3 protein: CASSRGGTPSGYTF
CDR3 DNA: TGTGCCAGCAGCCGTGGGGGGACACCTTCCGGCTACACCTTC

V gene: TRBV27
clone size: .
D gene: .
J gene: TRBJ2-1
CDR3 protein: CASSSLSLGWGLHEQFF
CDR3 DNA: TGTGCCAGCAGTTCCCTAAGCCTGGGCTGGGGGTTACATGAGCAGTTCTTC

V gene: TRBV5-1
clone size: .
D gene: .
J gene: TRBJ1-2
CDR3 protein: CASNTGTSEIYGYTF
CDR3 DNA: TGCGCCAGCAACACCGGGACCTCTGAAATCTATGGCTACACCTTC

V gene: TRBV7-3
clone size: .
D gene: TRBD2
J gene: TRBJ2-1
CDR3 protein: CASSLMIGTSGRGNEQFF
CDR3 DNA: TGTGCCAGCAGCTTAATGATTGGGACTAGCGGGAGGGGGAATGAGCAGTTCTTC

V gene: TRBV28
clone size: .
D gene: TRBD2
J gene: TRBJ2-1
CDR3 protein: CASSVGGTTNEQFF
CDR3 DNA: TGTGCCAGCAGTGTAGGCGGGACTACAAATGAGCAGTTCTTC

V gene: TRBV27
clone size: .
D gene: TRBD1
J gene: TRBJ1-4
CDR3 protein: CASSPRTGLYEKLFF
CDR3 DNA: TGTGCCAGCAGTCCTAGGACAGGGTTATATGAAAAACTGTTTTTT

V gene: TRBV5-1
clone size: .
D gene: .
J gene: TRBJ2-3
CDR3 protein: CASTGAGRADTQYF
CDR3 DNA: TGCGCCAGCACGGGAGCGGGTCGGGCAGATACGCAGTATTTT

V gene: TRBV9
clone size: .
D gene: .
J gene: TRBJ2-1
CDR3 protein: CASSVQGTNEQFF
CDR3 DNA: TGTGCCAGCAGCGTACAGGGGACCAATGAGCAGTTCTTC

V gene: TRBV25-1
clone size: .
D gene: TRBD1
J gene: TRBJ2-5
CDR3 protein: CASSAMPGQGGETQYF
CDR3 DNA: TGTGCCAGCAGTGCGATGCCGGGACAGGGGGGGGAGACCCAGTACTTC

V gene: TRBV29-1
clone size: .
D gene: .
J gene: TRBJ1-2
CDR3 protein: CSVESGTYYGYTF
CDR3 DNA: TGCAGCGTTGAATCGGGGACCTACTATGGCTACACCTTC

V gene: TRBV30
clone size: once
D gene: TRBD1
J gene: TRBJ1-5
CDR3 protein: CAWSVRTPQGDQPQHF
CDR3 DNA: TGTGCCTGGAGTGTAAGGACCCCCCAGGGGGATCAGCCCCAGCATTTT

V gene: TRBV9
clone size: .
D gene: .
J gene: TRBJ1-2
CDR3 protein: CASSVDTNYGYTF
CDR3 DNA: TGTGCCAGCAGCGTAGATACTAACTATGGCTACACCTTC

V gene: TRBV7-9
clone size: .
D gene: TRBD2
J gene: TRBJ2-5
CDR3 protein: CASSLGSSGPSSPQYF
CDR3 DNA: TGTGCCAGCAGTTTGGGGAGTAGCGGGCCCTCGTCCCCCCAGTACTTC

V gene: TRBV29-1
clone size: .
D gene: .
J gene: TRBJ2-4
CDR3 protein: CSVGGPLVPQYF
CDR3 DNA: TGCAGCGTTGGTGGGCCATTAGTACCACAGTACTTC